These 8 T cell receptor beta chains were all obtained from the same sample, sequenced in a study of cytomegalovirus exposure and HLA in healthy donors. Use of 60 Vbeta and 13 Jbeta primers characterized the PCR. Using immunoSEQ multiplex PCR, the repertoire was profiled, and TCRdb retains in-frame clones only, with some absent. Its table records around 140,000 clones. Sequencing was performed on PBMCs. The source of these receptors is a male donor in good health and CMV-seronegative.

Here the CDR3 DNA reads TGTGCCTGTGGGACAGTTCTTAACAATGAGCAGTTCTTC. Residues: CACGTVLNNEQFF. J is TRBJ2-1 and V is TRBV30; 7 bases match TRBD1. The ends lost 6 bases at V and 5 bases at J; junction bases unmatched: 7. From germline, CDR1 is GTSNPN and CDR2 SVGIG (reference sequence). The CDR3 is 13 amino acids.

The DNA of the CDR3 is TGCGCCAGCAGCTTGCGGGCGGCAGGGGGCAAATCCTACGAGCAGTACTTC. Translating it yields CASSLRAAGGKSYEQYF. This sequence joins TRBV5-1 and TRBJ2-7; TRBD1 agrees at 8 bases. J lost 1 base, V lost 1 base, and 10 bases had no gene match. Germline V gives CDR1 SGHRS, CDR2 YFSETQ. This CDR3 contains 17 residues.

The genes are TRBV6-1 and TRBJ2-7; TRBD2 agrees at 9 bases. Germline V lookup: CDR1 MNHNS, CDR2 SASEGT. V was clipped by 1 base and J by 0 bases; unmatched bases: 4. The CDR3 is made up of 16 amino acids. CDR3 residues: CASSEEKRGVSYEQYF. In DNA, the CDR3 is TGTGCCAGCAGTGAAGAAAAGCGGGGGGTCTCCTACGAGCAGTACTTC.

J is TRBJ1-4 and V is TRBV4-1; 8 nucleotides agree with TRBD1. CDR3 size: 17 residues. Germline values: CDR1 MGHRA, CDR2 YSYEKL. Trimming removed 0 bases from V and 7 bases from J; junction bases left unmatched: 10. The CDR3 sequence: CASSQDWGRTGSEKLFF. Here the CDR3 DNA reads TGCGCCAGCAGCCAAGATTGGGGGAGGACAGGGAGTGAAAAACTGTTTTTT.

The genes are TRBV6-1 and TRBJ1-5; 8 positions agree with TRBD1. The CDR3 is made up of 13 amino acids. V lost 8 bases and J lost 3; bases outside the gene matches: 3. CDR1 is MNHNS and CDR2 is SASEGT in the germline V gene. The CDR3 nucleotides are TGTGCCAGCGCGGGACAGGCCAATCAGCCCCAGCATTTT. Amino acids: CASAGQANQPQHF.

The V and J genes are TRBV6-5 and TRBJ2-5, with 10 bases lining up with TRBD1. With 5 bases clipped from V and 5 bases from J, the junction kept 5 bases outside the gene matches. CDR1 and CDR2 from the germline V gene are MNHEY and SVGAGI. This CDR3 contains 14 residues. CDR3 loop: CASSPTGGGETQYF. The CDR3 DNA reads TGTGCCAGCAGTCCGACAGGGGGCGGTGAGACCCAGTACTTC.

CDR3 in amino acids: CASSDSMNTEAFF. CDR3 DNA: TGTGCCAGCAGCGACAGCATGAACACTGAAGCTTTCTTT. The chain has TRBV27 and TRBJ1-1; D might be TRBD1 (5 bases). With 6 bases removed from V and 0 bases from J, the gap between germline ends came to 8 bases. CDR1 and CDR2 from the germline V gene are MNHEY and SMNVEV (reference sequence). This CDR3 spans 13 amino acids.

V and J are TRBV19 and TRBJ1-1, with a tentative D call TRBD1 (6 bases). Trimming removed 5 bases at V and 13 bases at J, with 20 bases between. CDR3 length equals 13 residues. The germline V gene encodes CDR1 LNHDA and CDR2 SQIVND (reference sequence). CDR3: CASSARDGTLSFF. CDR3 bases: TGTGCCAGTAGTGCTCGAGACGGGACACTCAGTTTCTTT. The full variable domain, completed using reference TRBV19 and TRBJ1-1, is DGGITQSPKYLFRKEGQNVTLSCEQNLNHDAMYWYRQDPGQGLRLIYYSQIVNDFQKGDIAEGYSVSREKKESFPLTVTSAQKNPTAFYLCASSARDGTLSFFGQGTRLTVV.